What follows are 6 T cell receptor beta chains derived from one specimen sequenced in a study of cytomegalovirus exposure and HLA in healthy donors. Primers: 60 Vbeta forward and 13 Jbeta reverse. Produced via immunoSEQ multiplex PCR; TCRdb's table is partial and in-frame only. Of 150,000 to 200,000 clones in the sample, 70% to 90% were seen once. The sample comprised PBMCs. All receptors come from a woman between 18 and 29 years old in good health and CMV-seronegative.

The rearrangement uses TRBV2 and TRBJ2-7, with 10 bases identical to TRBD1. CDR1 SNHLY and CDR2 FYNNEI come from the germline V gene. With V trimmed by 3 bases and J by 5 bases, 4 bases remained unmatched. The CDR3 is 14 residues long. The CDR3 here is CASSDWTGGNEQYF. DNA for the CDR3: TGTGCCAGCAGTGATTGGACAGGGGGAAACGAGCAGTACTTC. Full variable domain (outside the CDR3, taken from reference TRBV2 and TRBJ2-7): EPEVTQTPSHQVTQMGQEVILRCVPISNHLYFYWYRQILGQKVEFLVSFYNNEISEKSEIFDDQFSVERPDGSNFTLKIRSTKLEDSAMYFCASSDWTGGNEQYFGPGTRLTVT.

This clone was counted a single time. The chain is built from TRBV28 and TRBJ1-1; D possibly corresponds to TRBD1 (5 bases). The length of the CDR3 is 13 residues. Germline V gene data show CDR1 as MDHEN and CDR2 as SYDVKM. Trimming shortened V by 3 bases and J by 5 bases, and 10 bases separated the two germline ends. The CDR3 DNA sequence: TGTGCCAGCAGTTTCCCGACAGAGACTGAAGCTTTCTTT. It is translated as CASSFPTETEAFF.

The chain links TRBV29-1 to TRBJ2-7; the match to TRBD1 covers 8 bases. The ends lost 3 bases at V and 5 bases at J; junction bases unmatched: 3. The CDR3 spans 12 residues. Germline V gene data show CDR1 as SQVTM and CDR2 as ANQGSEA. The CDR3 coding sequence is TGCAGCGTTGATCAGGGGGCGGACGAGCAGTACTTC. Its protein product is CSVDQGADEQYF.

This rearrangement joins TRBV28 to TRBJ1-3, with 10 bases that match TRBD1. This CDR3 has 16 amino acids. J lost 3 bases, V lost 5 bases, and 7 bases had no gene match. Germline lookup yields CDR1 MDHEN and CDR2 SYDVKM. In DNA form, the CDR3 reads TGTGCCAGCAGTACCATCGGACAGGGGGGTGGAAACACCATATATTTT. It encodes CASSTIGQGGGNTIYF. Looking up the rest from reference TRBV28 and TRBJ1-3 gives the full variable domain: DVKVTQSSRYLVKRTGEKVFLECVQDMDHENMFWYRQDPGLGLRLIYFSYDVKMKEKGDIPEGYSVSREKKERFSLILESASTNQTSMYLCASSTIGQGGGNTIYFGEGSWLTVV.

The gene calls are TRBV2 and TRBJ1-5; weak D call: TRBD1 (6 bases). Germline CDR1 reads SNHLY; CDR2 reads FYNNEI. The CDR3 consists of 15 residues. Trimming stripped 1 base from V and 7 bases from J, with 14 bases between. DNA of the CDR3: TGTGCCAGCAGTGAAGACAGGGAATCGAGGCAGCCCCAGCATTTT. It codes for CASSEDRESRQPQHF.

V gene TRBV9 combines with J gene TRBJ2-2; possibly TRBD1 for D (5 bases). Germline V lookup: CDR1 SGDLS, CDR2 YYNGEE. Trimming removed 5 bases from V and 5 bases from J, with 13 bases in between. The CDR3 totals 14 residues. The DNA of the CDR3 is TGTGCCAGCAGTTTCTTACAGGAGACCGGGGAGCTGTTTTTT. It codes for CASSFLQETGELFF.